The sample holds a few counts of the clone carrying this T cell receptor beta chain. No antigen is known for it. The data are from a study of blood T cells in healthy people across ages. Study details: T cells yielded about one barcoded beta molecule per two cells through template switching. Broader study findings: Because donor CMV status was unknown, expanded clonotype changes were possibly confounded.

Primed by a sample-barcoded 5' primer and a J-beta primer mix, a second PCR proceeded for about 7 to 11 cycles. TCRdb re-derived calls from the 5' RACE reads in MiXCR, one entry per CDR3 protein. The sample includes approximately 830,000 distinct CDR3 sequences, approximately 59% of them seen just once. Every participating donor contributed about 10 milliliters of peripheral blood through a draw. Isolated PBMCs totaled at least 6 million in each sample. The V gene's germline CDR1 is DFQATT and CDR2 SNEGSKA (reference sequence). The length of the CDR3 is 20 residues. Unmatched junction bases numbered 18, after V lost 2 bases and J lost 0 bases.

This rearrangement joins TRBV20-1 to TRBJ2-3; 9 nucleotides align to TRBD1. The TCR comes from a man aged 25 to 40 in good health. Sequenced material: blood. The CDR3 region is CSARPRQGVLVNPSTDTQYF. CDR3 nucleotides: TGCAGTGCTAGACCCAGACAGGGGGTGCTAGTAAACCCAAGCACAGATACGCAGTATTTT.